Given below is one TCR beta chain in context. A read error may produce the germline difference seen at one junction end. Original processing notes: How many nucleated cells were present was estimated from reference gene primer amplification. This table comes from immunoSEQ multiplex PCR, and its TCRdb copy is limited to in-frame clones, with some not included. V, J and clone size are taken as reported in that table, and D and trimming were inferred from the DNA itself. The repertoire holds about 190,000 clones, with 82% as singletons. The data belong to a study of blood T cell repertoires in COVID-19. The overall study: Spain, Italy and the United States supplied samples that represented acute and convalescent COVID-19. The analysed material was cDNA or gDNA that came from T cells, B-cell-depleted T cells, or PBMCs.

CDR1 and CDR2 (germline): SSHAT, FNYEAQ (reference sequence). The CDR3 is made up of 15 amino acids. The sequenced material came from peripheral blood. The receptor's source is an older woman with COVID-19, enrolled during active disease. The chain employs TRBV7-7 and TRBJ2-1; D remains ambiguous. CDR3 nucleotides: TGTGCTAGCAGCTTAGTGCCCAGCTCCTACAGTGAGCAGTTCTTC. The encoded protein is CASSLVPSSYSEQFF.